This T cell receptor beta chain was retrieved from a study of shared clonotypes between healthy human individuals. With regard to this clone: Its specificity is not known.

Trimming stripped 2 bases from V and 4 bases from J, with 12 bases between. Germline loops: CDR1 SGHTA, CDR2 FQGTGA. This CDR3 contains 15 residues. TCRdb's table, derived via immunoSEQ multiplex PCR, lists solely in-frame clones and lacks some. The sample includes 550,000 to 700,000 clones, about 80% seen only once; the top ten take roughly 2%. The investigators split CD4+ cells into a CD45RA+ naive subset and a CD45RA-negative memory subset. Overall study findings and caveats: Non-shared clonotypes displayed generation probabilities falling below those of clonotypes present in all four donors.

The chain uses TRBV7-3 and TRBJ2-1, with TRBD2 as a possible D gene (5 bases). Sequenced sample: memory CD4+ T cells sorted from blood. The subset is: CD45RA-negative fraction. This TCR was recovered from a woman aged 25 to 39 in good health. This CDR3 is CASSLQGLFYNEQFF. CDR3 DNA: TGTGCCAGCAGCTTACAAGGACTTTTTTACAATGAGCAGTTCTTC.